This T cell receptor beta chain appears in the sequencing data of a study of Graves' ophthalmopathy and Graves' hyperthyroidism. Study-wide results and limits: Cross-validated, the 13-signature model showed 87.88%/81.08% sensitivity/specificity, and 80%/75% in the test set. Blood also harbored most expanded thyroid clonotypes above 0.001 frequency.

From germline, CDR1 is MDHEN and CDR2 SYDVKM. The CDR3 has 20 amino acids. J gave up 2 bases and V 3 bases, and 15 bases lay outside the gene matches. The sample holds many counts of this clonotype. The target antigen is unknown. Transcripts of RNA were the source for amplifying TCR beta CDR3 regions. HTBI primers served in a first-round RT-PCR, which a second-round multiplex PCR followed. TCRdb used MiXCR to reprocess the multiplex PCR reads, holding one entry per CDR3 protein. Of about 160,000 distinct CDR3 sequences listed, around two fifths are singletons. This clonotype originated in a man aged 25-40 years with Graves' ophthalmopathy. Input material: peripheral blood. This chain joins TRBV28 and TRBJ2-7; 14 bases align to TRBD2. The CDR3 sequence: CASSFPLSGTSGRRTYEQYF. CDR3 coding DNA: TGTGCCAGCAGTTTTCCTCTTTCCGGGACTAGCGGGAGAAGGACCTACGAGCAGTACTTC.